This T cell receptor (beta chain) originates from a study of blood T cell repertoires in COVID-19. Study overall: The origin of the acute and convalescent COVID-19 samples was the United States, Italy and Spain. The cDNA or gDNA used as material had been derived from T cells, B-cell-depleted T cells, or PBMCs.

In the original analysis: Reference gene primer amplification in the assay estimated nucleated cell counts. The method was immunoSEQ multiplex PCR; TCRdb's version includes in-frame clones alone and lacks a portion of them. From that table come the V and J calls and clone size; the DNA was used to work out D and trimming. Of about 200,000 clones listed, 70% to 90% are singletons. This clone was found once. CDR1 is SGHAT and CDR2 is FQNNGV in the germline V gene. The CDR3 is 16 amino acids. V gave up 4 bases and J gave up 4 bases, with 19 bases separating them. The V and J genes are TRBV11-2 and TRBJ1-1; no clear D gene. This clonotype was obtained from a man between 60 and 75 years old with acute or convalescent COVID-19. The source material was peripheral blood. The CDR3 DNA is TGTGCCAGCAGCTCCCGGGATCCCCGTTTTGGCACTGAAGCTTTCTTT. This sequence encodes CASSSRDPRFGTEAFF.